These T cell receptor beta chains were read from a single sample in a study of blood T cell repertoires in COVID-19. The table came from immunoSEQ multiplex PCR; TCRdb's copy has only in-frame clones and leaves some out. The repertoire consists of hundreds of thousands of clones, with around 89% occurring once and the leading ten covering 2% to 3%. The specimen was PBMCs or T cells enriched from blood (not recorded which). Source of these receptors: a woman under 30 who had recovered from COVID-19. Both conserved end residues are part of each CDR3. The D gene is left open where the match is weak. Size values are once, few and many counts, or a class for expanded clones, and some rows have none.

clone_size,j_call,d_call,v_call,cdr3_aa,cdr3_nt
NA,TRBJ1-2,NA,TRBV30,CAWSAQATNYGYTF,TGTGCCTGGAGCGCCCAGGCTACTAACTATGGCTACACCTTC
NA,TRBJ1-3,NA,TRBV5-1,CASSFTGSPNTIYF,TGCGCCAGCAGCTTCACAGGGAGTCCAAACACCATATATTTT
NA,TRBJ2-7,NA,TRBV5-6,CASSLIMGRTTYEQYF,TGTGCCAGCAGCTTGATTATGGGACGGACTACCTACGAGCAGTACTTC
NA,TRBJ2-7,TRBD2,TRBV7-6,CASSLEVSGGHYEQYF,TGTGCCAGCAGCTTAGAGGTTAGCGGGGGGCACTACGAGCAGTACTTC
NA,TRBJ1-2,TRBD1,TRBV6-5,CASSSPDRGPYGYTF,TGTGCCAGCAGTTCACCAGACAGGGGGCCCTATGGCTACACCTTC
NA,TRBJ2-4,TRBD2,TRBV20-1,CSASVGSSGVKNIQYF,TGCAGTGCTAGTGTGGGATCTAGCGGGGTGAAAAACATTCAGTACTTC
NA,TRBJ2-5,NA,TRBV28,CASSGQTQYF,TGTGCCAGCAGTGGGCAGACCCAGTACTTC
NA,TRBJ2-1,TRBD1,TRBV18,CASSPGQGSYNEQFF,TGTGCCAGCTCACCCGGACAGGGCTCCTACAATGAGCAGTTCTTC
NA,TRBJ2-1,TRBD2,TRBV24-1,CATSDKSRGGLYGEFF,TGTGCCACCAGTGACAAATCGCGCGGGGGGCTATACGGGGAGTTCTTC
NA,TRBJ1-2,NA,TRBV5-1,CASSFQGRNYGYTF,TGCGCCAGCAGCTTCCAGGGGAGAAACTATGGCTACACCTTC
NA,TRBJ1-2,TRBD1,TRBV10-3,CAISESMGTGYGYTF,TGTGCCATCAGTGAGTCGATGGGGACAGGGTATGGCTACACCTTC
NA,TRBJ1-5,NA,TRBV28,CASSFGGGGNQPQHF,TGTGCCAGCAGTTTCGGGGGAGGAGGCAATCAGCCCCAGCATTTT
NA,TRBJ2-7,NA,TRBV2,CASSEVAKEQYF,TGTGCCAGCAGTGAAGTAGCGAAAGAGCAGTACTTC
NA,TRBJ1-2,NA,TRBV7-9,CASSLADSSYGYTF,TGTGCCAGCAGCTTAGCGGACAGCTCCTATGGCTACACCTTC
few,TRBJ1-6,TRBD1,TRBV2,CASTPQGAVNSPLHF,TGTGCCAGCACCCCACAGGGGGCGGTAAATTCACCCCTCCACTTT
NA,TRBJ1-1,NA,TRBV15,CATSRGSPGENTEAFF,TGTGCCACCAGCAGAGGGTCCCCCGGGGAAAACACTGAAGCTTTCTTT
few,TRBJ1-1,TRBD1,TRBV7-3,CASSLTGALNTEAFF,TGTGCCAGCAGCCTTACAGGGGCCTTGAACACTGAAGCTTTCTTT
NA,TRBJ2-7,NA,TRBV13,CASSSGIYEQYF,TGTGCCAGCAGCTCGGGGATATACGAGCAGTACTTC
NA,TRBJ2-3,TRBD2,TRBV5-4,CASSLGLAGNTDTQYF,TGTGCCAGCAGCTTGGGACTAGCGGGTAACACAGATACGCAGTATTTT
NA,TRBJ1-6,TRBD1,TRBV5-4,CASSSSGTGGTFYSPLHF,TGTGCCAGCAGCTCTTCGGGGACAGGGGGCACATTCTATTCACCCCTCCACTTT
NA,TRBJ1-6,NA,TRBV11-2,CASRSYRELNSPLHF,TGTGCCAGCAGAAGCTACAGGGAGCTTAATTCACCCCTCCACTTT
NA,TRBJ1-1,TRBD1,TRBV5-1,CASSLRQGGGAFF,TGCGCCAGCAGCTTACGACAGGGCGGCGGAGCTTTCTTT
NA,TRBJ1-4,TRBD1,TRBV25-1,CASSAGTANEKLFF,TGTGCCAGCAGTGCTGGGACAGCAAATGAAAAACTGTTTTTT
NA,TRBJ1-3,TRBD1,TRBV28,CASSSPSTGRNTIYF,TGTGCCAGCAGCTCCCCGTCGACAGGGAGAAACACCATATATTTT
NA,TRBJ2-7,NA,TRBV18,CASSPRLEGQQYF,TGTGCCAGCTCACCCCGGTTGGAGGGCCAGCAGTACTTC
NA,TRBJ2-7,NA,TRBV6-5,CASSRTASDEQYF,TGTGCCAGCAGCAGGACTGCTTCCGACGAGCAGTACTTC
NA,TRBJ2-3,TRBD2,TRBV5-1,CASSLRTSGGGADTQYF,TGCGCCAGCAGCTTGAGGACTAGCGGGGGGGGCGCAGATACGCAGTATTTT
few,TRBJ1-4,NA,TRBV7-9,CASSLANRALREKLFF,TGTGCCAGCAGCTTAGCGAACAGGGCACTTCGCGAAAAACTGTTTTTT
NA,TRBJ1-5,TRBD1,TRBV5-6,CASSSGQGGQPQHF,TGTGCCAGCAGCTCCGGACAGGGGGGTCAGCCCCAGCATTTT
once,TRBJ1-5,NA,TRBV28,CASSLGGGNQPQHF,TGTGCCAGCAGTTTGGGGGGGGGCAATCAGCCCCAGCATTTT
NA,TRBJ2-1,TRBD2,TRBV5-1,CASSFTLAGSIDEQFF,TGCGCCAGCAGCTTCACCCTAGCGGGGTCTATAGATGAGCAGTTCTTC
NA,TRBJ2-1,NA,TRBV7-9,CASTNSGGREFF,TGTGCCAGCACAAACTCCGGGGGACGGGAGTTCTTC
NA,TRBJ2-7,TRBD1,TRBV2,CASSLPTGGGSYEQYF,TGTGCCAGCAGCCTCCCAACAGGGGGAGGCTCCTACGAGCAGTACTTC
once,TRBJ1-4,NA,TRBV10-1,CASQTREKLFF,TGCGCCAGCCAGACGAGGGAAAAACTGTTTTTT
NA,TRBJ2-2,NA,TRBV6-2/TRBV6-3,CASCQYTTGELFF,TGTGCCAGCTGCCAGTATACTACCGGGGAGCTGTTTTTT
NA,TRBJ1-2,NA,TRBV14,CASSQRDRSGYTF,TGTGCCAGCAGCCAAAGAGATAGGAGCGGCTACACCTTC
NA,TRBJ2-1,TRBD1,TRBV9,CASSSGQGGTYNEQFF,TGTGCCAGCAGCTCGGGACAGGGGGGAACCTACAATGAGCAGTTCTTC
once,TRBJ2-7,TRBD1,TRBV5-1,CASSVDRVPSYEQYF,TGCGCCAGCAGCGTCGACAGGGTCCCCTCCTACGAGCAGTACTTC
once,TRBJ2-7,NA,TRBV7-9,CASSSVGAPHYEQYF,TGTGCCAGCAGCTCAGTGGGGGCCCCGCACTACGAGCAGTACTTC
few,TRBJ2-7,NA,TRBV5-1,CASSAGQYSYEQYF,TGCGCCAGCAGCGCGGGACAGTACTCCTACGAGCAGTACTTC
NA,TRBJ1-1,TRBD1,TRBV27,CASSDRATEAFF,TGTGCCAGCAGTGACAGGGCCACTGAAGCTTTCTTT
NA,TRBJ2-2,TRBD2,TRBV5-1,CASNPVAGAGELFF,TGCGCCAGCAATCCGGTAGCGGGGGCCGGGGAGCTGTTTTTT
once,TRBJ2-3,TRBD2,TRBV5-1,CASSLEASGADTQYF,TGCGCCAGCAGCTTGGAGGCTAGCGGGGCAGATACGCAGTATTTT
NA,TRBJ2-7,TRBD1,TRBV5-4,CASSNNRDRGRYEQYF,TGTGCCAGCAGTAACAACCGGGACAGGGGTCGCTACGAGCAGTACTTC
NA,TRBJ2-3,NA,TRBV14,CASSQVRGVRSTDTQYF,TGTGCCAGCAGCCAAGTACGCGGGGTTCGTAGCACAGATACGCAGTATTTT
NA,TRBJ2-7,NA,TRBV5-1,CASTGTLSYEQYF,TGCGCCAGTACCGGGACACTTTCCTACGAGCAGTACTTC
NA,TRBJ2-1,TRBD1,TRBV10-3,CATTGTGNNEQFF,TGTGCCACGACCGGGACAGGGAACAATGAGCAGTTCTTC
once,TRBJ1-1,NA,TRBV28,CASSFYRVDEAFF,TGTGCCAGCAGTTTCTATCGGGTGGATGAAGCTTTCTTT
NA,TRBJ1-6,TRBD1,TRBV5-1,CASSVTTGTVNSPLHF,TGCGCCAGCAGCGTGACCACCGGGACAGTGAATTCACCCCTCCACTTT